Here is one T cell receptor beta chain with its context. The junction had 3 bases not matched to a gene; V was cut back by 2 bases and J by 9 bases. The CDR3 contains 12 residues. Germline CDR1 SQVTM, CDR2 ANQGSEA. This PCR relied on a set of 60 Vbeta primers and 13 Jbeta primers. Measured with immunoSEQ multiplex PCR; TCRdb has only the in-frame clones, and not every one. The sample data list around 100,000 clones. This record belongs to a study of cytomegalovirus exposure and HLA in healthy donors. The source is a man between 35 and 55 years old in good health and CMV-seronegative. Sequencing was done on a sample of PBMCs. The chain recombines TRBV29-1 with TRBJ1-1; 10 bases align to TRBD1. CDR3 sequence: CSVERGQGKAFF. The CDR3 DNA follows: TGCAGCGTTGAAAGGGGACAGGGGAAAGCTTTCTTT.